The 16 T cell receptor beta chains presented below share a single source sample, sequenced in a study of control samples from healthy donors and cancer patients (TCRdb year 2020). Libraries were built with the immunoSEQ multiplex PCR assay. The source is immuneACCESS, and TCRdb retained only in-frame sequences with V and J called. Part of the clones is not carried over; for the studies checked, unresolved V genes explain less than half of this, and the remainder is unexplained. In this sample the table shows roughly 130,000 clones, about 88% of which occur a single time. Around 3% of the sample rests with the top ten. The sample consisted of blood. All receptors derive from a man aged 50 to 59 in good health.

This clone was seen only once. The rearrangement joins TRBV30 to TRBJ2-3; TRBD2 agrees at 13 bases. The CDR3 loop spans 17 amino acids. V lost 1 base, J lost 1 base, and 5 bases stayed unmatched. Germline assignment: CDR1 GTSNPN and CDR2 SVGIG (reference sequence). The CDR3 protein is CAWSGGLAGTGTDTQYF. The CDR3, as DNA: TGTGCCTGGAGTGGGGGACTAGCGGGGACTGGCACAGATACGCAGTATTTT. The variable domain in full, completed from reference TRBV30 and TRBJ2-3, reads SQTIHQWPATLVQPVGSPLSLECTVEGTSNPNLYWYRQAAGRGLQLLFYSVGIGQISSEVPQNLSASRPQDRQFILSSKKLLLSDSGFYLCAWSGGLAGTGTDTQYFGPGTRLTVL.

The V call is TRBV5-4, the J call TRBJ2-2, with D possibly being TRBD1 (7 bases). The CDR3 totals 14 residues. Germline CDR1 reads SGHNT; CDR2 reads YYREEE (reference sequence). V was shortened by 2 bases and J by 6 bases, with 11 bases between the two germline ends. The CDR3 spells CASSFRGAAGELFF. The CDR3 coding sequence is TGTGCCAGCAGCTTCAGGGGGGCAGCCGGGGAGCTGTTTTTT.

The chain has TRBV2 and TRBJ1-1; 9 bases match TRBD1. The V and J ends lost 4 bases and 3 bases, in that order; junction bases with no gene match: 3. CDR3 size: 14 residues. Germline values: CDR1 SNHLY, CDR2 FYNNEI. CDR3: CASSVRQGDTEAFF. CDR3 coding DNA: TGTGCCAGCAGTGTCCGACAGGGGGACACTGAAGCTTTCTTT.

This clone was observed a single time. The CDR3 nucleotides read TGTGCCAGCACCCTAAAAGGGAGAGGGTATAATTCACCCCTCCACTTT. It is translated as CASTLKGRGYNSPLHF. This chain uses TRBV28 with TRBJ1-6; D remains ambiguous. Per the germline V gene, CDR1 is MDHEN and CDR2 is SYDVKM. The CDR3 runs 16 residues. Trimming shortened V by 7 bases and J by 4 bases, and 17 bases separated the two germline ends. Using reference TRBV28 and TRBJ1-6 for the parts outside the CDR3, the full variable domain is DVKVTQSSRYLVKRTGEKVFLECVQDMDHENMFWYRQDPGLGLRLIYFSYDVKMKEKGDIPEGYSVSREKKERFSLILESASTNQTSMYLCASTLKGRGYNSPLHFGNGTRLTVT.

This rearrangement joins TRBV6-5 to TRBJ2-7, with 7 bases aligning to TRBD1. After removal of 7 bases from V and 0 bases from J, the junction contained 6 bases not matched to a gene. This CDR3 spans 14 amino acids. The V gene's germline CDR1 is MNHEY and CDR2 SVGAGI. CDR3 in amino acids: CASMTGYGSYEQYF. The CDR3 DNA follows: TGTGCCAGCATGACAGGGTACGGCTCCTACGAGCAGTACTTC.

The chain has TRBV11-2 and TRBJ2-5; D is ambiguous. Germline V CDR1 and CDR2: SGHAT, FQNNGV. The CDR3 sequence is 12 residues long. V was pared by 1 base and J by 4 bases, with 4 bases between. The CDR3 DNA is TGTGCCAGCAGCTTAGGGGCAGAGACCCAGTACTTC. Its translation is CASSLGAETQYF.

The V call is TRBV10-2, the J call TRBJ1-2; no firm D call. V was cut by 0 bases and J by 7 bases, with 15 bases left in between. The CDR3 consists of 15 residues. Germline values: CDR1 WSHSY, CDR2 SAAADI. CDR3 nucleotides: TGCGCCAGCAGTGAGTCTTTCGAGGCAGCGCGTGGCTACACCTTC. Translating gives CASSESFEAARGYTF.

The chain has TRBV19 and TRBJ2-3; TRBD1 matches at 9 bases. The CDR3 has 14 amino acids. Trimming removed 6 bases from V and 2 bases from J; junction bases left unmatched: 3. Germline CDR1 and CDR2: LNHDA and SQIVND (reference sequence). CDR3 loop: CASSDRGTTDTQYF. Here the CDR3 DNA reads TGTGCCAGTAGCGACAGGGGGACCACAGATACGCAGTATTTT.

This sequence joins TRBV7-9 and TRBJ2-7; D is unresolved. Per germline, CDR1 SEHNR and CDR2 FQNEAQ (reference sequence). Trimming took off 1 base at V and 6 bases at J, with 7 bases between the two ends. The CDR3 has 12 amino acids. CDR3 sequence: CASSLVGIEQYF. The CDR3 bases are TGTGCCAGCAGCTTAGTTGGGATCGAGCAGTACTTC. Together with reference TRBV7-9 and TRBJ2-7, the CDR3 gives the full variable domain: DTGVSQNPRHKITKRGQNVTFRCDPISEHNRLYWYRQTLGQGPEFLTYFQNEAQLEKSRLLSDRFSAERPKGSFSTLEIQRTEQGDSAMYLCASSLVGIEQYFGPGTRLTVT.

This chain joins TRBV9 and TRBJ2-2; no firm D call. Trimming removed 4 bases at V and 5 bases at J, with 15 bases between. Germline values: CDR1 SGDLS, CDR2 YYNGEE. The CDR3 is 15 amino acids. In DNA form, the CDR3 reads TGTGCCAGCAGCCCCCGACCTGGTAGTACCGGGGAGCTGTTTTTT. It is translated as CASSPRPGSTGELFF.

The chain is built from TRBV30 and TRBJ2-3, with TRBD1 matching over 7 bases. V shed 4 bases and J 9 bases; nucleotides not matched to a gene: 4. Looked up from germline, CDR1 is GTSNPN and CDR2 is SVGIG (reference sequence). This CDR3 contains 11 residues. CDR3: CAWKEGATQYF. The CDR3 DNA sequence: TGTGCCTGGAAAGAGGGGGCGACGCAGTATTTT. Together with reference TRBV30 and TRBJ2-3, the CDR3 gives the full variable domain: SQTIHQWPATLVQPVGSPLSLECTVEGTSNPNLYWYRQAAGRGLQLLFYSVGIGQISSEVPQNLSASRPQDRQFILSSKKLLLSDSGFYLCAWKEGATQYFGPGTRLTVL.

The gene calls are TRBV28 and TRBJ2-7; D is unclear. The CDR3 is 12 amino acids. Trimming took off 6 bases at V and 2 bases at J, with 8 bases between the two ends. CDR1 is MDHEN and CDR2 is SYDVKM in the germline V gene. The CDR3 loop reads CASSAVTYEQYF. The CDR3 DNA reads TGTGCCAGCAGCGCCGTTACCTACGAGCAGTACTTC. The full variable domain, completed using reference TRBV28 and TRBJ2-7, is DVKVTQSSRYLVKRTGEKVFLECVQDMDHENMFWYRQDPGLGLRLIYFSYDVKMKEKGDIPEGYSVSREKKERFSLILESASTNQTSMYLCASSAVTYEQYFGPGTRLTVT.

The CDR3 DNA sequence: TGCGCCAGCAGCTCTACCGGGACAACGAACACCGGGGAGCTGTTTTTT. Translating gives CASSSTGTTNTGELFF. The chain recombines TRBV5-1 with TRBJ2-2, with D perhaps TRBD1 (6 bases). The CDR3 extends over 16 amino acids. Trimming removed 3 bases from V and 0 bases from J, with 12 bases in between. Germline values: CDR1 SGHRS, CDR2 YFSETQ.

V gene TRBV7-6 combines with J gene TRBJ1-4; no clear D. Germline V gene data show CDR1 as SGHVS and CDR2 as FNYEAQ. CDR3 length: 16 residues. Trimming removed 5 bases from V and 7 bases from J, with 20 bases in between. The CDR3 coding sequence is TGTGCCAGCAGCCACCGGAATGGGTCGACTGGTGAAAAACTGTTTTTT. Protein: CASSHRNGSTGEKLFF.

In its sample, this clone was seen once. The J gene is TRBJ1-1, the V gene TRBV27; D might be TRBD1 (6 bases). The CDR3 length is 13 residues. Trimming cost V 2 bases and J 8 bases, with 12 bases left between them. Germline CDR1 is MNHEY and CDR2 is SMNVEV (reference sequence). The CDR3 nucleotides read TGTGCCAGCAGTTTAGGGGGGGCTTCCGAAGCTTTCTTT. Encoded protein: CASSLGGASEAFF.

The V gene is TRBV19, the J gene TRBJ1-5; D not resolved. The germline CDR1 and CDR2 sequences are LNHDA and SQIVND (reference sequence). The CDR3 runs to 13 residues. V was clipped by 9 bases and J by 2 bases, with 11 bases between them. CDR3 DNA sequence: TGTGCCAGCTCGAGTTATGGCAATCAGCCCCAGCATTTT. Translating gives CASSSYGNQPQHF.